The present T cell receptor (beta chain) was sequenced within a study of beta chain features in type 1 diabetes. Study-level background: All samples yielded roughly 100 million examined sorted cells.

The sequenced template was cDNA made from the entire isolated RNA. Assay used: immunoSEQ multiplex PCR; TCRdb lists only in-frame clones, some missing. The data contain roughly 500,000 clones, 30% of them singletons. General observations from the study: Among all four CD4+ subsets, Type 1 diabetes patients had TCRB CDR3s that were moderately but significantly shorter.

Germline V gives CDR1 SNHLY, CDR2 FYNNEI. Trimming removed 0 bases at V and 4 bases at J, with 10 bases between. The CDR3 has 14 amino acids. Regarding this clone: Its antigen is not identified.

Only one heparinised blood draw was taken per donor, and its volume averaged about 120 mL. Sequencing input: naive CD4+ T cells from blood. The chain is built from TRBV2 and TRBJ2-7; perhaps D is TRBD1 or TRBD2 (5 bases each). The receptor was isolated from a man between 18 and 35 years old in good health. The CDR3: CASSEAPWGYEQYF. In nucleotides, the CDR3 is TGTGCCAGCAGTGAAGCCCCATGGGGGTACGAGCAGTACTTC.